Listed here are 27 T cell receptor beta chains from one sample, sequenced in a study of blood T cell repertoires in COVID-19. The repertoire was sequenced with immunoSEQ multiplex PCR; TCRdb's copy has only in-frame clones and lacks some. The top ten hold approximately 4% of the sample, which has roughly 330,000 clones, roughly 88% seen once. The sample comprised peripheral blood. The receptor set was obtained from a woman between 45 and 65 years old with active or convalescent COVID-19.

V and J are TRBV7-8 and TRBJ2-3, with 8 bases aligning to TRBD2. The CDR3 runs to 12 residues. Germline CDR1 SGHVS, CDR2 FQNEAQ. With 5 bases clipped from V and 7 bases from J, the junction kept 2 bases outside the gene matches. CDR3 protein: CASSRSGNTQYF. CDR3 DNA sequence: TGTGCCAGCAGCCGTAGCGGGAATACGCAGTATTTT.

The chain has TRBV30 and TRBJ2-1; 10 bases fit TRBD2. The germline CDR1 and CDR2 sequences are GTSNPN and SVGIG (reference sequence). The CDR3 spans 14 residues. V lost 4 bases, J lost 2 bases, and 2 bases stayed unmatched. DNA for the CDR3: TGTGCCTGGACCCTAGCGGGGGCCTACAATGAGCAGTTCTTC. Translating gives CAWTLAGAYNEQFF.

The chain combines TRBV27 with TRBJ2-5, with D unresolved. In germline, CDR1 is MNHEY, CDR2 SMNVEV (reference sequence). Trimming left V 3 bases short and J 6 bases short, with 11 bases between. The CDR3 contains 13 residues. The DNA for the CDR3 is TGTGCCAGCAGTTTCGGGTGGCAACAGACCCAGTACTTC. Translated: CASSFGWQQTQYF.

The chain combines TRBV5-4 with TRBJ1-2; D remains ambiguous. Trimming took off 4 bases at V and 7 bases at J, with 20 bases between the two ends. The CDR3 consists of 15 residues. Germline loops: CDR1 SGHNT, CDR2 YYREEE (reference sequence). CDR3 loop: CASSPGRTITGGYTF. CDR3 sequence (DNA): TGTGCCAGCAGCCCCGGACGGACTATTACGGGTGGCTACACCTTC.

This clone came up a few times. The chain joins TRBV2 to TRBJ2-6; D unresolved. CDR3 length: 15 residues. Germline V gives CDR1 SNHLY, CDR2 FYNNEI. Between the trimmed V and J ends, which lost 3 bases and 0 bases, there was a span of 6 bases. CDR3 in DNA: TGTGCCAGCAGTGATCTTTACTCTGGGGCCAACGTCCTGACTTTC. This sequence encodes CASSDLYSGANVLTF.

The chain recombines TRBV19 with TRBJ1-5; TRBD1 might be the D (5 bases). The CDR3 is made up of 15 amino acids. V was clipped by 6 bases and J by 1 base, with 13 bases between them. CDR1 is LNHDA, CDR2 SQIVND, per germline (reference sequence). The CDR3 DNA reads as TGTGCCAGTAGGGGGGGAAGTGAGAGCAATCAGCCCCAGCATTTT. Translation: CASRGGSESNQPQHF.

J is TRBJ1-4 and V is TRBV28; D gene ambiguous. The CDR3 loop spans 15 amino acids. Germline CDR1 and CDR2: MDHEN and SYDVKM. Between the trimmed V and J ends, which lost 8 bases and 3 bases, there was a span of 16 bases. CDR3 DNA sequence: TGTGCCAGCCGGGAGACTACGCCACCTAATGAAAAACTGTTTTTT. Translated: CASRETTPPNEKLFF.

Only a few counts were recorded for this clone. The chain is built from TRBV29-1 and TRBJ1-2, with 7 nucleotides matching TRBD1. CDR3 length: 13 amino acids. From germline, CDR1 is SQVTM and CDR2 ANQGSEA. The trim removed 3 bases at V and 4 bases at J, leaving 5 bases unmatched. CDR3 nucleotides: TGCAGCGTTGAGGACAGGTCATCCTATGGCTACACCTTC. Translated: CSVEDRSSYGYTF.

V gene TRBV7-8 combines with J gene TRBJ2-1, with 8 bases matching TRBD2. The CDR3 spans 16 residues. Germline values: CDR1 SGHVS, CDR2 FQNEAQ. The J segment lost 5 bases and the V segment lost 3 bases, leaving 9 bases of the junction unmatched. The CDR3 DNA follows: TGTGCCAGCAGCTTTGGAGCGGGAGAGGGGCACAATGAGCAGTTCTTC. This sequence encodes CASSFGAGEGHNEQFF.

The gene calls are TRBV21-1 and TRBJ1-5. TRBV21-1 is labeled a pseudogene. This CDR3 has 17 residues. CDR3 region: CASSKGRRKASNQPQHF. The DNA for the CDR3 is TGTGCCAGCAGCAAAGGCCGCCGAAAAGCGAGCAATCAGCCCCAGCATTTT.

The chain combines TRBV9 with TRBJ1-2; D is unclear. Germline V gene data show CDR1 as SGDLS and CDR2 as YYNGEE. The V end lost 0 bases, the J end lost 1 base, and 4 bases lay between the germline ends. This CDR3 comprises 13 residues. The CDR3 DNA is TGTGCCAGCAGCGTAGCAGATAACTATGGCTACACCTTC. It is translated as CASSVADNYGYTF.

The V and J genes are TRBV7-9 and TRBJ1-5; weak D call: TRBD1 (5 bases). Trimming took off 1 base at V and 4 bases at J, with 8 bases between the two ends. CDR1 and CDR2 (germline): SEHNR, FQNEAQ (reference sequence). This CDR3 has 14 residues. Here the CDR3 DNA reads TGTGCCAGCAGCTTAGGGGGGGGTAATCAGCCCCAGCATTTT. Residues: CASSLGGGNQPQHF.

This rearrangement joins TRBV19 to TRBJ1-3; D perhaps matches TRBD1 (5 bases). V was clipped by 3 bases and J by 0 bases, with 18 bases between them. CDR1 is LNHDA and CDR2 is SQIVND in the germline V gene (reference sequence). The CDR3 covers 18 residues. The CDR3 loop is CASSMRMVGGYSGNTIYF. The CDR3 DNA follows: TGTGCCAGTAGTATGAGGATGGTCGGGGGATACTCTGGAAACACCATATATTTT.

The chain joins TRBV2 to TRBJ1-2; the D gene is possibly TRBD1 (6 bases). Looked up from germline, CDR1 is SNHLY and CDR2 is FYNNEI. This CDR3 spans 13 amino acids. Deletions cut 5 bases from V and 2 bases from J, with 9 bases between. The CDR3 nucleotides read TGTGCCAGCAGTCCTGGACAGAACTATGGCTACACCTTC. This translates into CASSPGQNYGYTF.

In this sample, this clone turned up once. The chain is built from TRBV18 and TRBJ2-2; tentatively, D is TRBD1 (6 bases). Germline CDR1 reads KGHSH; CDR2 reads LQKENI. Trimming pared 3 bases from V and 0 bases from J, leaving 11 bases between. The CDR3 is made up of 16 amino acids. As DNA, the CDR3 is TGTGCCAGCTCACCCGGCCAGGGGTCGAACACCGGGGAGCTGTTTTTT. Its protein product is CASSPGQGSNTGELFF. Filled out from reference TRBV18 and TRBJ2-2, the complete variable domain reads NAGVMQNPRHLVRRRGQEARLRCSPMKGHSHVYWYRQLPEEGLKFMVYLQKENIIDESGMPKERFSAEFPKEGPSILRIQQVVRGDSAAYFCASSPGQGSNTGELFFGEGSRLTVL.

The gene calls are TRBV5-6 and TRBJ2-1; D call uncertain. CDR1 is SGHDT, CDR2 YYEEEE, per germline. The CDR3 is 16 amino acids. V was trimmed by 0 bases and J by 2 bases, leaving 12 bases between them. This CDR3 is CASSLGGLKPYNEQFF. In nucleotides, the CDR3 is TGTGCCAGCAGCTTGGGAGGTTTAAAACCCTACAATGAGCAGTTCTTC.

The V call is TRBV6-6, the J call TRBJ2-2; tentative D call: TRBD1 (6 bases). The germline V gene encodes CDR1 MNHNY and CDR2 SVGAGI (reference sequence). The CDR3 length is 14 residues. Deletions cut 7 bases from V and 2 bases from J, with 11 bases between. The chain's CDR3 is CASTRDTNTGELFF. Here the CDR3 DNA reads TGTGCCAGCACCCGGGACACTAACACCGGGGAGCTGTTTTTT.

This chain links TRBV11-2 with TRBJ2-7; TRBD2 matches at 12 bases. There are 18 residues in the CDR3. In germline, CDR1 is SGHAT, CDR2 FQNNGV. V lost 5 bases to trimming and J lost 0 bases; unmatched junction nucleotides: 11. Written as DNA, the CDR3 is TGTGCCAGCAGCCCTCCGCCTAGCGGGAGGGCCATCTCCTACGAGCAGTACTTC. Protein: CASSPPPSGRAISYEQYF.

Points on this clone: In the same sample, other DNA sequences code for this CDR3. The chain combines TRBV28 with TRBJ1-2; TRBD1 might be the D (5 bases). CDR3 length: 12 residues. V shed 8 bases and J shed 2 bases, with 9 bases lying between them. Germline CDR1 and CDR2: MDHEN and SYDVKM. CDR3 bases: TGTGCCAGCTCACAGGTCAACTATGGCTACACCTTC. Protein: CASSQVNYGYTF.

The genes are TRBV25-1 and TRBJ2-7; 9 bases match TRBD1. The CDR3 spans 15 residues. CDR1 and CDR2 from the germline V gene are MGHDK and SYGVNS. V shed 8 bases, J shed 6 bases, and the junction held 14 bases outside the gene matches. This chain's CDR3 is CASSKAGTGSSEQYF. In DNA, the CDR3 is TGTGCCAGCTCGAAAGCGGGGACAGGGAGCTCCGAGCAGTACTTC.

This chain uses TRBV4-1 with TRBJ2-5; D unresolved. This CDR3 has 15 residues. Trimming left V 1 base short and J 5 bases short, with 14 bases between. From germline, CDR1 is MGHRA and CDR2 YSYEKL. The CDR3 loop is CASSQVVTTTETQYF. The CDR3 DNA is TGCGCCAGCAGCCAAGTAGTCACTACAACTGAGACCCAGTACTTC.

The CDR3 loop reads CASSLRGTGGTQYF. The CDR3 nucleotides read TGTGCCAGCAGTCTTCGGGGGACGGGAGGAACCCAGTACTTC. The chain employs TRBV6-5 and TRBJ2-5, with 7 bases lining up with TRBD2. CDR1 and CDR2 (germline): MNHEY, SVGAGI. This CDR3 has 14 amino acids. The trim removed 5 bases at V and 8 bases at J, leaving 11 bases unmatched.

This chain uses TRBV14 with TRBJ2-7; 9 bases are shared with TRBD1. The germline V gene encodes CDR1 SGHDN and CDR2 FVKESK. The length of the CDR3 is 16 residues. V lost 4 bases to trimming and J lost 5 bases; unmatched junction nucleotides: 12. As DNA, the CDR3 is TGTGCCAGCAGCCCCGAAATTGGGACAGGGTTCCACGAGCAGTACTTC. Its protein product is CASSPEIGTGFHEQYF.

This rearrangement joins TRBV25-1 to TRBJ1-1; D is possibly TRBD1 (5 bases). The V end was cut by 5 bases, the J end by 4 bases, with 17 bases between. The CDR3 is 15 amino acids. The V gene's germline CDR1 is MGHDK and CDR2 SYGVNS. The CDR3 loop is CASSWQGTPSTEAFF. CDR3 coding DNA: TGTGCCAGCAGTTGGCAGGGAACACCCAGCACTGAAGCTTTCTTT.

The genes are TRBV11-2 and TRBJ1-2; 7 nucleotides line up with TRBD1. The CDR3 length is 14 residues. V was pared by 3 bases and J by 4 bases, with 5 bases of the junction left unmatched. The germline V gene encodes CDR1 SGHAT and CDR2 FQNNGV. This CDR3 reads CASSLGQLLYGYTF. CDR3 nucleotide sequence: TGTGCCAGCAGCTTGGGACAGCTCCTCTATGGCTACACCTTC.

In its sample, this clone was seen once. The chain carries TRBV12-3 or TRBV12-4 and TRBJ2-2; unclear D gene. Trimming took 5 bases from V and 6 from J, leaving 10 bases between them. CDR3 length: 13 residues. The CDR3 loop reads CASSRGGSGELFF. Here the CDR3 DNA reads TGTGCCAGCAGTCGAGGCGGTTCCGGGGAGCTGTTTTTT.

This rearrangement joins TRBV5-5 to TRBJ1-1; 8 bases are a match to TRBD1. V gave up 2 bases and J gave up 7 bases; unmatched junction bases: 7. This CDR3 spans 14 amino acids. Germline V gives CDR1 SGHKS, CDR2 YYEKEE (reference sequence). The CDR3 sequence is CASSFGQGRSEAFF. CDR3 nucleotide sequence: TGTGCCAGCAGCTTCGGACAGGGCCGAAGTGAAGCTTTCTTT.